What follows is one T cell receptor (beta chain) and its context. Its antigen is still unknown. This CDR3 has 16 amino acids. Germline CDR1 LNHDA, CDR2 SQIVND (reference sequence). V lost 4 bases to trimming and J lost 3 bases, with 19 bases between them. Sequenced by immunoSEQ multiplex PCR; TCRdb stores in-frame clones only, minus some. The sample includes roughly 9,000 clones, approximately 65% of them seen just once. GI sites, liver, skin and spleen were taken after median 9.75 post-mortem hours. The sample comes from a study of tissue T cells after allogeneic stem cell transplantation. Study outcomes and limitations: Within patients, tissue anatomy strongly shaped TCR repertoire composition.

This sequence joins TRBV19 and TRBJ2-7; possible D gene TRBD2, 6 bases. Source: tissue from the stomach, taken at autopsy. The source is a male donor at least 60 years old with lung cancer. The chain's CDR3 is CASSTRAGTPNYEQYF. In nucleotides, the CDR3 is TGTGCCAGTAGTACCAGGGCGGGGACTCCCAACTACGAGCAGTACTTC.